This TCR beta chain was found in a study of Ad26.COV2.S vaccination and SARS-CoV-2 variants. Study-level information: A participant enrolled in the COV1001 Ad26.COV2.S trial arm provided the sample.

From germline, CDR1 is LNHDA and CDR2 SQIVND (reference sequence). This CDR3 spans 16 amino acids. V lost 8 bases to trimming and J lost 5 bases; unmatched junction nucleotides: 10. This sample's treatment: over 15 received Ad26.COV2.S at low or high dose, single or two shots; five or six received placebo; per-sample allocation not given. It was on day 63 after the first vaccine or placebo injection that samples were taken. Cohort 1b enrolled adults aged 18-55 years in Boston. An Ad26 vector was used to express Wuhan-strain SARS-CoV-2 spike as the vaccine. Generated by immunoSEQ multiplex PCR, the TCRdb table keeps only in-frame clones and is missing some. In the table there are fewer than 400,000 clones, about 85% of which are singletons.

The chain combines TRBV19 with TRBJ2-2; 11 bases are shared with TRBD2. The sequences come from peripheral blood, collected in a trial of Ad26.COV2.S vaccine versus placebo. This clonotype was obtained from a person between 18 and 65 years old who received the Ad26.COV2.S COVID-19 vaccine or a placebo. Here the CDR3 reads CASSWVAGGVTGELFF. In nucleotides, the CDR3 is TGTGCCAGTTCCTGGGTAGCGGGGGGGGTAACCGGGGAGCTGTTTTTT.